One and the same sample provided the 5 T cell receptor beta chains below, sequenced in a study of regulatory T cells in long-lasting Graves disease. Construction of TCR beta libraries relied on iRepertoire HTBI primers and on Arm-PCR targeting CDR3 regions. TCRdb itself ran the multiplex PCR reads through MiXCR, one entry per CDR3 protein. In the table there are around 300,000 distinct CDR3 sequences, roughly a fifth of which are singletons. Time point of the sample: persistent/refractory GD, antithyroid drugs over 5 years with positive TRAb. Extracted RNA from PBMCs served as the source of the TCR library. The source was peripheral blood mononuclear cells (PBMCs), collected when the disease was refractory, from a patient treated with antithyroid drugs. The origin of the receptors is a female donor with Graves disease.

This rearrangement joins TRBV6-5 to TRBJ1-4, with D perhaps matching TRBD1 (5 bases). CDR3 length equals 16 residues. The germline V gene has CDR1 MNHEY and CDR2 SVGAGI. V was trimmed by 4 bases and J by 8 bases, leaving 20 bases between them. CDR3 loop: CASSLNPAGPGEKLFF. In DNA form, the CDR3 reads TGTGCCAGCAGTTTAAACCCGGCAGGGCCAGGGGAAAAACTGTTTTTT.

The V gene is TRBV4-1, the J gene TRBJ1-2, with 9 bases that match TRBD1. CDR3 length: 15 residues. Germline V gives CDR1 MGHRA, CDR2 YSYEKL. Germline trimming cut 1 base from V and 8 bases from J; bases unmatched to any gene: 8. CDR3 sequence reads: CASSQAGQGLWGYTF. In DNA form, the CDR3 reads TGCGCCAGCAGCCAAGCGGGACAGGGTCTCTGGGGCTACACCTTC.

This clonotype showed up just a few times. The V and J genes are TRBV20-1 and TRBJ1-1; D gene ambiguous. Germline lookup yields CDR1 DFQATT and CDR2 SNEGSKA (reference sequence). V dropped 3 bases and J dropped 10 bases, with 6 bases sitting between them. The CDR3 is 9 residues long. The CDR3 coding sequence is TGCAGTGCTAGTTATGCAGCTTTCTTT. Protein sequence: CSASYAAFF.

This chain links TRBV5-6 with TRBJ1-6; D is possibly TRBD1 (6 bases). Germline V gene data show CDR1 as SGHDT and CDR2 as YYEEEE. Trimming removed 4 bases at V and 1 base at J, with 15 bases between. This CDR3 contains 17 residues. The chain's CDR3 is CASSPNGGDSYNSPLHF. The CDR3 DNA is TGTGCCAGCAGCCCCAATGGGGGCGATTCCTATAATTCACCCCTCCACTTT.

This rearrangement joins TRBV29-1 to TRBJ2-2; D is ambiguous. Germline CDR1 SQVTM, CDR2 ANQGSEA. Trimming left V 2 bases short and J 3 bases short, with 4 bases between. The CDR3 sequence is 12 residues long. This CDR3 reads CSVERDTGELFF. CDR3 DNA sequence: TGCAGCGTTGAACGGGACACCGGGGAGCTGTTTTTT.